These 7 T cell receptor beta chains were all obtained from the same sample, sequenced in a study of blood T cells in healthy people across ages. The use of a sample-barcoded 5' primer and a J-beta primer mix characterized a second PCR of about 6 to 11 cycles. In TCRdb, the 5' RACE reads were re-called with MiXCR into one record per CDR3 protein. The sample contains some 760,000 distinct CDR3 sequences, more than 20% of which appear only once. Another study also made use of these data, one on T cells of mothers and their children.

Sequenced material: blood. The receptors here all came from a boy aged 5 to 17 in good health.

DNA of the CDR3: TGTGCCAGCAGTAACCCCACCTCAGCGATTCCTAGTTGGTACGAGCAGTACTTC. Protein sequence: CASSNPTSAIPSWYEQYF. The gene calls are TRBV6-6 and TRBJ2-7; unclear D gene. The CDR3 runs to 18 residues. The V end was cut by 5 bases, the J end by 4 bases, with 27 bases between. The germline V gene has CDR1 MNHNY and CDR2 SVGAGI (reference sequence).

The gene calls are TRBV7-3 and TRBJ2-4, with D perhaps TRBD2 (5 bases). Trimming left V 4 bases short and J 0 bases short, with 22 bases between. Germline CDR1 reads SGHTA; CDR2 reads FQGTGA. CDR3 length: 19 amino acids. CDR3: CASSSIRAGGAVAKNIQYF. The CDR3 nucleotides are TGTGCCAGCAGCTCTATTAGAGCTGGAGGAGCGGTAGCCAAAAACATTCAGTACTTC. The entire variable domain, with the rest obtained from reference TRBV7-3 and TRBJ2-4, is as follows: GAGVSQTPSNKVTEKGKYVELRCDPISGHTALYWYRQSLGQGPEFLIYFQGTGAADDSGLPNDRFFAVRPEGSVSTLKIQRTERGDSAVYLCASSSIRAGGAVAKNIQYFGAGTRLSVL.

This clonotype showed up just a few times. The chain links TRBV7-2 to TRBJ2-5; TRBD1 is a possible D gene (6 bases). The J call may be wrong; the DNA end is better matched by TRBJ2-7. CDR1 is SGHTA and CDR2 is FQGNSA in the germline V gene. This CDR3 region has 15 residues. The CDR3 DNA sequence: TGTGCCAGCAGCGTTGCGATGAGGGGGACCTACGAGCAGTACTTC. This translates into CASSVAMRGTYEQYF.

In this sample, this clonotype turned up a few times. CDR3: CASSLATATSMDTQYF. Here the CDR3 DNA reads TGTGCCAGCAGCTTAGCGACAGCCACTAGTATGGATACGCAGTATTTT. This chain links TRBV7-9 with TRBJ2-3; D may correspond to TRBD1 or TRBD2 (5 bases each). The CDR3 totals 16 residues. The V end lost 0 bases, the J end lost 6 bases, and 16 bases lay between the germline ends. Germline V gene lookup returns CDR1 SEHNR and CDR2 FQNEAQ (reference sequence).

This clonotype was recorded at least ten times. One end of the junction is discordant with germline, which a read error may explain. The chain is built from TRBV5-1 and TRBJ2-6; D is ambiguous. CDR3 size: 15 residues. The germline V gene encodes CDR1 SGHRS and CDR2 YFSETQ. DNA of the CDR3: TGTGCCAGCAGTCTAGACGGTTCTGGGGCCAACGTCCTGACTTTC. Translating gives CASSLDGSGANVLTF.

This clonotype was picked up a small number of times. This chain links TRBV7-2 with TRBJ2-5, with TRBD2 as a possible D gene (6 bases). The DNA end is a closer match to TRBJ2-7, so the J assignment may be wrong. The CDR3 runs to 15 residues. Germline V gives CDR1 SGHTA, CDR2 FQGNSA. In DNA form, the CDR3 reads TGTGCCAGCAGCTCTTACCTAGCGCACCCCTACGAGCAGTACTTC. Its translation: CASSSYLAHPYEQYF.

The V and J genes are TRBV7-9 and TRBJ1-3; D gene unclear. V gave up 3 bases and J gave up 0 bases, with 12 bases separating them. The CDR3 covers 16 residues. CDR1 is SEHNR, CDR2 FQNEAQ, per germline (reference sequence). Here the CDR3 reads CASSFLEQASGNTIYF. CDR3 nucleotides: TGTGCCAGCAGCTTCCTGGAGCAGGCCTCTGGAAACACCATATATTTT. Together with reference TRBV7-9 and TRBJ1-3, the CDR3 gives the full variable domain: DTGVSQNPRHKITKRGQNVTFRCDPISEHNRLYWYRQTLGQGPEFLTYFQNEAQLEKSRLLSDRFSAERPKGSFSTLEIQRTEQGDSAMYLCASSFLEQASGNTIYFGEGSWLTVV.